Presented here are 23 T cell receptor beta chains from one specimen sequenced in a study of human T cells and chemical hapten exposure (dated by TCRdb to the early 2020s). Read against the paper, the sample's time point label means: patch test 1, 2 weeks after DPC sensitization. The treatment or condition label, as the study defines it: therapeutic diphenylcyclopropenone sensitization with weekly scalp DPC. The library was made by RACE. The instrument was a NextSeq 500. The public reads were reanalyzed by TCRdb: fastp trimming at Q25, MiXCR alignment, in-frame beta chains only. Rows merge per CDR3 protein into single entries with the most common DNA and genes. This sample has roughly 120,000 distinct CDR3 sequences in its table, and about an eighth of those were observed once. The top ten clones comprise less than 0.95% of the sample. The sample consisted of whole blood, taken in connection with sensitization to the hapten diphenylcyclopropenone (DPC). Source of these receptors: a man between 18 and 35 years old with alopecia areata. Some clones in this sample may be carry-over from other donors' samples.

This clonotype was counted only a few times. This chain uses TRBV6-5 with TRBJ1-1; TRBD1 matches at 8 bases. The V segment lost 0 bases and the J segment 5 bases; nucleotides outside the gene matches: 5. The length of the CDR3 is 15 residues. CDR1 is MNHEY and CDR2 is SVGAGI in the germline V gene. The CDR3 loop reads CASSYSGRGLTEAFF. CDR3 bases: TGTGCCAGCAGTTACTCGGGCAGGGGGCTTACTGAAGCTTTCTTT.

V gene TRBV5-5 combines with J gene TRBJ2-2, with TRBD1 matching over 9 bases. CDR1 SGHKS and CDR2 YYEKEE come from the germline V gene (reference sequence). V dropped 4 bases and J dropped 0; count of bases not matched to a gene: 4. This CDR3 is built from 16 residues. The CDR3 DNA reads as TGTGCCAGCAGCAGAACAGGGGGCGCGAACACCGGGGAGCTGTTTTTT. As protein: CASSRTGGANTGELFF.

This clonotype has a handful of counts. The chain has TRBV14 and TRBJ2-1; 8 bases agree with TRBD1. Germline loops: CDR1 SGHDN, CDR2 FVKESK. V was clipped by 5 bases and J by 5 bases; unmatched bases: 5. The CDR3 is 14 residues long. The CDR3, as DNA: TGTGCCAGCAGCGGACGGACAGGGCACAATGAGCAGTTCTTC. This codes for CASSGRTGHNEQFF. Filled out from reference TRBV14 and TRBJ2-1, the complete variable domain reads EAGVTQFPSHSVIEKGQTVTLRCDPISGHDNLYWYRRVMGKEIKFLLHFVKESKQDESGMPNNRFLAERTGGTYSTLKVQPAELEDSGVYFCASSGRTGHNEQFFGPGTRLTVL.

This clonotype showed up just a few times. CDR3 in amino acids: CATSGEQGARSQPQHF. CDR3 in DNA: TGTGCCACCAGTGGAGAACAGGGGGCACGGAGTCAGCCCCAGCATTTT. V gene TRBV24-1 combines with J gene TRBJ1-5; 9 bases match TRBD1. The CDR3 spans 16 residues. V lost 5 bases and J lost 6; bases outside the gene matches: 10. Per germline, CDR1 KGHDR and CDR2 SFDVKD.

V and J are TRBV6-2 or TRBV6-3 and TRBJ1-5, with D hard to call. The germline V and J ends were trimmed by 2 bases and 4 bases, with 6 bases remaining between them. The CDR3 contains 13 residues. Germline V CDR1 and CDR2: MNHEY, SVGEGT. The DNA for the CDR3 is TGTGCCAGCAGTTACACGCCAAATCAGCCCCAGCATTTT. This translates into CASSYTPNQPQHF.

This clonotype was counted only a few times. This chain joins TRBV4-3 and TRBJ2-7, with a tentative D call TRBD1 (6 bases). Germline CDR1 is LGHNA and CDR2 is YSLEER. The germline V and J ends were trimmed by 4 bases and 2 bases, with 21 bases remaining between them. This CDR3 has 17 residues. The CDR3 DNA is TGCGCCAGCAGCCGCAGCCTTGACAGGACCTTTACCTACGAGCAGTACTTC. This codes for CASSRSLDRTFTYEQYF.

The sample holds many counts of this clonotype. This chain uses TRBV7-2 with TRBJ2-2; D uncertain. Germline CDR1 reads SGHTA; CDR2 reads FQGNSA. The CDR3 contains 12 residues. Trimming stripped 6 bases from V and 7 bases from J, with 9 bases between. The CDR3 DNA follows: TGTGCCAGCAGTCCGGCCAGCGGGGAGCTGTTTTTT. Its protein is CASSPASGELFF.

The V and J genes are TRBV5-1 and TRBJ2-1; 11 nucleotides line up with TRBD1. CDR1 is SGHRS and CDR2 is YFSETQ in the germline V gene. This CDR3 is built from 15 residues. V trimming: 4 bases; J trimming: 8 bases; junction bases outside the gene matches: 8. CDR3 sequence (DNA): TGCGCCAGCAGCGGGGGACAGGGGGTTCCCCATGAGCAGTTCTTC. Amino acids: CASSGGQGVPHEQFF.

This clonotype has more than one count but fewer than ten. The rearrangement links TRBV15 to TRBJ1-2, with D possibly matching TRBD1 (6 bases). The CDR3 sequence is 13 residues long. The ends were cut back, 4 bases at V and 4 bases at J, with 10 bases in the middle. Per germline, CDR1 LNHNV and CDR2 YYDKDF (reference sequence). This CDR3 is CATSTGQPYGYTF. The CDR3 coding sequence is TGTGCCACCAGCACCGGACAGCCCTATGGCTACACCTTC.

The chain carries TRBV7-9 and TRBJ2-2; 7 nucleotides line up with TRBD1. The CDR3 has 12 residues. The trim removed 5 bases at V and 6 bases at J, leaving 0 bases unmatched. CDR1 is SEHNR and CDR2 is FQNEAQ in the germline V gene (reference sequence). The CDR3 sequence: CASSQGAGELFF. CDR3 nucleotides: TGTGCCAGCAGCCAGGGGGCCGGGGAGCTGTTTTTT.

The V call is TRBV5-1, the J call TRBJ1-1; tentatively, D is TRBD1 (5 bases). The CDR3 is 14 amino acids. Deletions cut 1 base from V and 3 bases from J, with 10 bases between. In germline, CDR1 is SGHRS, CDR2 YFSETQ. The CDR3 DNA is TGCGCCAGCAGCTTGACGGCAGGGTACACTGAAGCTTTCTTT. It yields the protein CASSLTAGYTEAFF.

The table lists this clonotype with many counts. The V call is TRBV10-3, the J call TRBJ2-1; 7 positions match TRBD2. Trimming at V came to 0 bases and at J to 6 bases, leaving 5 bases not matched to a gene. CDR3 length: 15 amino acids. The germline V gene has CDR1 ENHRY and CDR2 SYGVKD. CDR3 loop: CAISESGREPNEQFF. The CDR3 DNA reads TGTGCCATCAGTGAGTCGGGGCGGGAGCCCAATGAGCAGTTCTTC.

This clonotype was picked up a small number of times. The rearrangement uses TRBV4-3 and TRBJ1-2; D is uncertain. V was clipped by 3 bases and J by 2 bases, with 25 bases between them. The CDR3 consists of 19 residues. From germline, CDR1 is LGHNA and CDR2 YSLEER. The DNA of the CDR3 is TGCGCCAGCAGCCAGGGCTTTAAGGGCCGAAAACCTCTCAACTATGGCTACACCTTC. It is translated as CASSQGFKGRKPLNYGYTF.

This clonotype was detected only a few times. This CDR3 reads CASSPRQIYQPQHF. The CDR3 bases are TGTGCCAGCAGTCCCCGACAGATTTATCAGCCCCAGCATTTT. J is TRBJ1-5 and V is TRBV27, with D perhaps TRBD1 (5 bases). The V gene lost 5 bases and the J gene lost 5 bases, with 13 bases spanning the gap. Germline CDR1 and CDR2: MNHEY and SMNVEV (reference sequence). CDR3 length equals 14 residues.

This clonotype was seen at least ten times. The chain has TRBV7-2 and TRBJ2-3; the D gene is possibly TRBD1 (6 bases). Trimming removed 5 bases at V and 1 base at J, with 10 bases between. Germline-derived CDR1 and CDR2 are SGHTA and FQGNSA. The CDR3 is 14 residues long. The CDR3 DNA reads TGTGCCAGCAGCGTACAGGGTCGCACAGATACGCAGTATTTT. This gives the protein CASSVQGRTDTQYF.

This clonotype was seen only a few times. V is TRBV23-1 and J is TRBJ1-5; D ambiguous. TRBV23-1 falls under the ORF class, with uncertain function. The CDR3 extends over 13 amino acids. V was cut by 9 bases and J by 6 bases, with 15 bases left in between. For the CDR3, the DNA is TGCGCCAGTGAGAGGGAAGCAAGTCAGCCCCAGCATTTT. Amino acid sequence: CASEREASQPQHF.

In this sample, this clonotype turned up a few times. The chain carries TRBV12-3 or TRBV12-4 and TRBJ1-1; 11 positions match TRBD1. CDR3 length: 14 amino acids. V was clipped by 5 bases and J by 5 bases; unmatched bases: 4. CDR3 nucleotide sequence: TGTGCCAGCAGTACCGGGACAGGGGGTACTGAAGCTTTCTTT. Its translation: CASSTGTGGTEAFF.

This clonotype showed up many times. The DNA of the CDR3 is TGCAGTGCAGCCAGGACAATCGCCGGGGAGCTGTTTTTT. The encoded protein is CSAARTIAGELFF. The chain links TRBV20-1 to TRBJ2-2, with D perhaps matching TRBD1 (5 bases). Germline-derived CDR1 and CDR2 are DFQATT and SNEGSKA (reference sequence). The CDR3 length is 13 residues. Trimming shortened V by 6 bases and J by 6 bases, and 14 bases separated the two germline ends.

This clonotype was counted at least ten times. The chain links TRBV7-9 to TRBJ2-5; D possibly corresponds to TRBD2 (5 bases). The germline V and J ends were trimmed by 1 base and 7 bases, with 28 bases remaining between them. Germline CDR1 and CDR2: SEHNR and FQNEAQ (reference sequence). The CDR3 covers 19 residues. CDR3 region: CASSLDFLTPRSGGRTQYF. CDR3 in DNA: TGTGCCAGCAGCTTAGACTTTCTTACGCCACGGTCAGGAGGTCGGACCCAGTACTTC.

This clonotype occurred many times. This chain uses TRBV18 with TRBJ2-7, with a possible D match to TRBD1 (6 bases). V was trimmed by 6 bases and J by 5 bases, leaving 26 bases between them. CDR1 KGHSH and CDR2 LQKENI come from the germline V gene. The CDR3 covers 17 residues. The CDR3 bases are TGTGCCAGCTCGCCGGATTATGCAGACAGGTCAGGGCACGAGCAGTACGTC. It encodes CASSPDYADRSGHEQYV.

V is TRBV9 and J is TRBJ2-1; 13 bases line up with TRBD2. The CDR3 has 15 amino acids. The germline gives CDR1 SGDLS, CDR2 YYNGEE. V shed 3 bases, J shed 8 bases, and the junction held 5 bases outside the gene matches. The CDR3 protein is CASSAGLAGTHEQFF. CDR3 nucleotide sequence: TGTGCCAGCAGCGCGGGACTAGCGGGGACCCATGAGCAGTTCTTC.

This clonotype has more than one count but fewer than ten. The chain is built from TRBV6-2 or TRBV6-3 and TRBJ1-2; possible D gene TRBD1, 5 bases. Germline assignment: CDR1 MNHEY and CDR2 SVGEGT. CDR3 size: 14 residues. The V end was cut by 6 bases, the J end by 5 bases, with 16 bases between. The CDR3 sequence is CASRELPGLYGYTF. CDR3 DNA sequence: TGTGCCAGCAGAGAACTCCCGGGACTTTATGGCTACACCTTC.

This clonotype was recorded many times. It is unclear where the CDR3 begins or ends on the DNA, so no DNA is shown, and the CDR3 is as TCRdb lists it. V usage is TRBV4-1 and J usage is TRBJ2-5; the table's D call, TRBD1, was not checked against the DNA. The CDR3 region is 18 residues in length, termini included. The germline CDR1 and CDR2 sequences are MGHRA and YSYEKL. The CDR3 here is CASSPSVPGQGALETQYF.